These T cell receptor beta chains were read from a single sample in a study of cytomegalovirus exposure and HLA in healthy donors. Clones were sequenced by immunoSEQ multiplex PCR, and TCRdb holds only the in-frame ones, with some missing. The repertoire has about 63,000 clones, approximately 71% of them found once; the top ten carry 5.4%. The sample comprised PBMCs. Receptor source: a man aged 45 to 65 in good health and CMV-seronegative. CDR3s include the opening cysteine and the closing phenylalanine or tryptophan. D genes are given only for firm matches. Size tells how often a clone was seen (once, few, many) or the class of an expanded clone, and some rows leave it out.

d_call	clone_size	j_call	v_call	cdr3_aa	cdr3_nt
.	.	TRBJ2-1	TRBV6-1	CASSGVKTGKSYNEQFF	TGTGCCAGCAGTGGGGTTAAGACAGGCAAATCCTACAATGAGCAGTTCTTC
TRBD2	few	TRBJ2-3	TRBV7-9	CASSAGTSFTDTQYF	TGTGCCAGCAGCGCCGGGACTAGCTTCACAGATACGCAGTATTTT
.	.	TRBJ1-2	TRBV1	CTSSQGQGIYGYTF	TGCACCAGCAGCCAAGGACAGGGGATCTATGGCTACACCTTC
.	.	TRBJ1-1	TRBV5-1	CASSLYINTEAFF	TGCGCCAGCAGCTTGTACATTAACACTGAAGCTTTCTTT
TRBD1	.	TRBJ2-7	TRBV5-4	CASSSTGGGYEQYF	TGTGCCAGCAGCAGTACAGGGGGCGGTTACGAGCAGTACTTC
TRBD1	.	TRBJ2-5	TRBV7-7	CASSPTGGAETQYF	TGTGCTAGCAGCCCAACAGGGGGCGCGGAGACCCAGTACTTC
TRBD1	.	TRBJ1-1	TRBV2	CASSGQGALNTEAFF	TGTGCCAGCAGTGGACAGGGGGCACTGAACACTGAAGCTTTCTTT
TRBD1	once	TRBJ2-5	TRBV2	CASSEVFGTGGAEETQYF	TGTGCCAGCAGTGAAGTTTTCGGGACAGGGGGCGCGGAAGAGACCCAGTACTTC
TRBD1	few	TRBJ2-2	TRBV19	CASMGGQGRPTNTGELFF	TGTGCCAGTATGGGGGGACAGGGTAGGCCCACGAACACCGGGGAGCTGTTTTTT
TRBD1	medium-sized	TRBJ1-1	TRBV5-1	CASRKGGSGGHTEAFF	TGCGCCAGCAGAAAAGGTGGGTCAGGGGGACACACTGAAGCTTTCTTT
.	.	TRBJ2-7	TRBV2	CASSVERYSYEQYF	TGTGCCAGCAGTGTTGAGCGGTACTCCTACGAGCAGTACTTC
.	.	TRBJ1-2	TRBV6-5	CASSYYLAGGYTF	TGTGCCAGCAGTTACTATCTCGCGGGGGGCTACACCTTC
.	few	TRBJ2-7	TRBV11-2	CASSFRFQSLYEQYF	TGTGCCAGCAGCTTCAGGTTTCAGAGCCTCTACGAGCAGTACTTC
.	.	TRBJ1-6	TRBV27	CANGVKDLLRKYSPLHF	TGTGCCAACGGGGTAAAGGACCTGCTCAGAAAGTATTCACCCCTCCACTTT
TRBD1	.	TRBJ2-1	TRBV5-6	CASSLGRGTYSYNEQFF	TGTGCCAGCAGCCTCGGCAGGGGGACCTACTCCTACAATGAGCAGTTCTTC
TRBD1	medium-sized	TRBJ1-2	TRBV5-1	CASSQDRVSYGYTF	TGCGCCAGCAGCCAGGACAGGGTCTCCTATGGCTACACCTTC
TRBD1	few	TRBJ2-7	TRBV30	CAWSVGTGAYEQYF	TGTGCCTGGAGTGTAGGGACAGGGGCGTACGAGCAGTACTTC
.	.	TRBJ1-2	TRBV6-5	CASSDFVRGGYTF	TGTGCCAGCAGTGACTTTGTAAGGGGTGGCTACACCTTC
.	.	TRBJ2-2	TRBV27	CASMAIRWEENTGELFF	TGTGCCAGCATGGCGATAAGGTGGGAGGAGAACACCGGGGAGCTGTTTTTT
.	once	TRBJ2-3	TRBV5-1	CASSPPGDTHYF	TGCGCCAGCAGCCCCCCGGGGGATACGCACTATTTT
TRBD2	.	TRBJ2-1	TRBV11-2	CASSFKRGNNEQFF	TGTGCCAGCAGCTTCAAGCGGGGAAACAATGAGCAGTTCTTC
TRBD1	.	TRBJ2-7	TRBV14	CASSQGQGAYEQYF	TGTGCCAGCAGCCAAGGACAGGGGGCCTACGAGCAGTACTTC
TRBD1	few	TRBJ2-3	TRBV11-3	CASSSTGKGTDTQYF	TGTGCCAGCAGCTCGACAGGGAAAGGCACAGATACGCAGTATTTT
.	.	TRBJ2-1	TRBV5-4	CASTTGGYNEQFF	TGTGCCAGCACCACAGGCGGCTACAATGAGCAGTTCTTC
.	.	TRBJ1-3	TRBV15	CATSSREAGNTIYF	TGTGCCACCAGCAGCCGGGAGGCAGGAAACACCATATATTTT
.	.	TRBJ1-4	TRBV19	CASSIAVGGREKLFF	TGTGCCAGTAGTATTGCGGTCGGGGGAAGAGAAAAACTGTTTTTT
.	.	TRBJ2-2	TRBV7-8	CASESAGHKNTGELFF	TGTGCCAGCGAGTCGGCGGGCCATAAGAACACCGGGGAGCTGTTTTTT
.	.	TRBJ2-1	TRBV30	CAWSGLRSSYNEQFF	TGTGCCTGGAGTGGGCTTCGGAGCTCCTACAATGAGCAGTTCTTC
.	.	TRBJ2-3	TRBV7-9	CASSLEHFTDTQYF	TGTGCCAGCAGCTTAGAGCACTTCACAGATACGCAGTATTTT
.	.	TRBJ2-3	TRBV7-9	CASHRDTDTQYF	TGTGCCAGCCACAGGGACACAGATACGCAGTATTTT
TRBD2	.	TRBJ2-1	TRBV9	CASSPRPAHRGDTSYNEQFF	TGTGCCAGCAGCCCCCGGCCAGCCCACCGGGGGGATACCTCCTACAATGAGCAGTTCTTC
.	few	TRBJ2-2	TRBV5-1	CASSESGLKTGGGELFF	TGCGCCAGCAGTGAATCTGGACTCAAGACAGGTGGCGGGGAGCTGTTTTTT
.	.	TRBJ2-2	TRBV5-4	CASSLGPGSTGELFF	TGTGCCAGCAGCTTGGGACCCGGGAGCACCGGGGAGCTGTTTTTT
.	.	TRBJ1-6	TRBV11-2	CASSLYRERRSYNSPLHF	TGTGCCAGCAGCTTATACAGGGAAAGACGCTCCTATAATTCACCCCTCCACTTT
TRBD1	few	TRBJ1-5	TRBV5-4	CASSFTTGGHSNQPQHF	TGTGCCAGCAGCTTTACCACAGGGGGTCATAGCAATCAGCCCCAGCATTTT
.	.	TRBJ2-7	TRBV27	CASSWDTGTQIYEQYF	TGTGCCAGCAGTTGGGACACCGGGACCCAGATCTACGAGCAGTACTTC
.	.	TRBJ1-4	TRBV11-2	CASSEPATNEKLFF	TGTGCCAGCAGCGAACCGGCAACTAATGAAAAACTGTTTTTT
TRBD1	.	TRBJ1-1	TRBV5-8	CASSPGTAHTEAFF	TGTGCCAGCAGCCCCGGGACAGCTCACACTGAAGCTTTCTTT
TRBD1	.	TRBJ2-7	TRBV27	CASSWDSSYEQYF	TGTGCCAGCAGTTGGGACAGCTCCTACGAGCAGTACTTC
.	.	TRBJ1-2	TRBV27	CASSLSTGYGYTF	TGTGCCAGCAGTTTATCAACGGGCTATGGCTACACCTTC
TRBD1	.	TRBJ2-1	TRBV15	CATSRDGTGLSSEQFF	TGTGCCACCAGCAGAGATGGGACAGGGTTAAGTAGTGAGCAGTTCTTC
TRBD2	.	TRBJ2-3	TRBV5-6	CASSAPSAGGGFAQYF	TGTGCCAGCAGCGCACCTTCAGCGGGGGGCGGATTTGCGCAGTATTTT
TRBD2	.	TRBJ2-3	TRBV2	CASTLGGSGTDTQYF	TGTGCCAGCACCCTGGGAGGGAGCGGCACAGATACGCAGTATTTT